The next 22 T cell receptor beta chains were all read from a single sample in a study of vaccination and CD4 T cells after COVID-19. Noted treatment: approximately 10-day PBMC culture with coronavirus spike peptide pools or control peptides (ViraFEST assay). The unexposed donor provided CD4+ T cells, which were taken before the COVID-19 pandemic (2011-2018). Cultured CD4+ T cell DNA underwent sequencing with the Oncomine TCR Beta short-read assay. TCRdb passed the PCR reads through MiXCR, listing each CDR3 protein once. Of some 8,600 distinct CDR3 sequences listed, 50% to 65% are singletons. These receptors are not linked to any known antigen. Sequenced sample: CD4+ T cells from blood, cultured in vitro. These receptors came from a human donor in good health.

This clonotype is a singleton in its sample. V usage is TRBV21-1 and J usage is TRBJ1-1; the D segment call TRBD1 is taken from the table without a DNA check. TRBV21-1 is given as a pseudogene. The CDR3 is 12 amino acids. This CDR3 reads CASSRAAGGAFF. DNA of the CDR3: TGTGCCAGCAGCCGCGCCGCCGGGGGAGCTTTCTTT.

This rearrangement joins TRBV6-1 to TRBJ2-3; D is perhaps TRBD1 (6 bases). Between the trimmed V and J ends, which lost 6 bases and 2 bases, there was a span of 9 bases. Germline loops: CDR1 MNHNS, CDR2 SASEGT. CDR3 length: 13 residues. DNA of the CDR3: TGTGCCAGCAGACAGGGCACCACAGATACGCAGTATTTT. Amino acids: CASRQGTTDTQYF.

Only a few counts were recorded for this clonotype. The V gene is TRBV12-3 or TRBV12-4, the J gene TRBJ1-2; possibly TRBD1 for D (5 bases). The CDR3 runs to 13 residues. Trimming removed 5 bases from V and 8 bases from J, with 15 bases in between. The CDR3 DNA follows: TGTGCCAGCAGTCCCGACAGAGTTTGGGGCTACACCTTC. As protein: CASSPDRVWGYTF.

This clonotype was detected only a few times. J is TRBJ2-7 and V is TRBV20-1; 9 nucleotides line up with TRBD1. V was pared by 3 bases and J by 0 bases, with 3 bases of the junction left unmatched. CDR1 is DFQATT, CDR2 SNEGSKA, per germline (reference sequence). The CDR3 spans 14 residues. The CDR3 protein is CSASGGQGSYEQYF. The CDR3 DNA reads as TGCAGTGCTAGCGGGGGACAGGGCTCCTACGAGCAGTACTTC.

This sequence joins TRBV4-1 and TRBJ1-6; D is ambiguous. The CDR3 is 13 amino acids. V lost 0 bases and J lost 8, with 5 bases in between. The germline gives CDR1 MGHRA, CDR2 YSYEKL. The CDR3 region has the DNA TGCGCCAGCAGCCAAGATTTGGATTCACCCCTCCACTTT. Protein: CASSQDLDSPLHF.

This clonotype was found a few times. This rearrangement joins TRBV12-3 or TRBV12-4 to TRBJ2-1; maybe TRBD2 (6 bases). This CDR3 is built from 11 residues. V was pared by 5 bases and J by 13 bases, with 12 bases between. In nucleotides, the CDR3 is TGTGCCAGCAGTCCACGACTAGTTCAGTTCTTC. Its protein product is CASSPRLVQFF.

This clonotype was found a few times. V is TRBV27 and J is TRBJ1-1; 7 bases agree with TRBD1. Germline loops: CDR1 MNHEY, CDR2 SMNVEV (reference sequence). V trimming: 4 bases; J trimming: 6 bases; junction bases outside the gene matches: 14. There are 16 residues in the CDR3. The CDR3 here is CASSSLLRGTYSEAFF. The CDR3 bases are TGTGCCAGCAGTTCACTCCTCAGGGGGACTTATTCTGAAGCTTTCTTT.

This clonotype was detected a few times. This chain's CDR3 is CASSRNMDNEQFF. The CDR3 nucleotides read TGTGCCAGCAGCAGGAATATGGACAATGAGCAGTTCTTC. V and J are TRBV6-1 and TRBJ2-1; no reliable D call. Between the trimmed V and J ends, which lost 6 bases and 5 bases, there was a span of 11 bases. CDR1 and CDR2 from the germline V gene are MNHNS and SASEGT. CDR3 length: 13 amino acids.

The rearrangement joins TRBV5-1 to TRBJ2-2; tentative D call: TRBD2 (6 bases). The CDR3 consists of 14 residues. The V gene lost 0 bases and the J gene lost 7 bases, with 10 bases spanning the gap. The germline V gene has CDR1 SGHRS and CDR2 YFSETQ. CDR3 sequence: CASSLAAAGGELFF. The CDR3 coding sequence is TGCGCCAGCAGCTTGGCAGCAGCGGGCGGGGAGCTGTTTTTT.

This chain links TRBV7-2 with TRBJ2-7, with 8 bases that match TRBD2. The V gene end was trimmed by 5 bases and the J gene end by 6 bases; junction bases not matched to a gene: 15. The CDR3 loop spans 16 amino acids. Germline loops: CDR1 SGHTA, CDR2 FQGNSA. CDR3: CASSPIASGQKPEQYF. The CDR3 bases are TGTGCCAGCAGCCCGATCGCTAGCGGGCAAAAACCCGAGCAGTACTTC.

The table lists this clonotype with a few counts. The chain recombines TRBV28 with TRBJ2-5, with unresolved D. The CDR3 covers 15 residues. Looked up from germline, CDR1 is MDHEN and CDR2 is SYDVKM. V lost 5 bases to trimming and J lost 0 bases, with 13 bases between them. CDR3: CASSTFNSYQETQYF. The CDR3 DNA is TGTGCCAGCAGTACCTTTAACTCGTACCAAGAGACCCAGTACTTC.

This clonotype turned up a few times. The CDR3 loop is CASSFWPPQSGYTF. The CDR3 region has the DNA TGTGCCAGCAGCTTCTGGCCCCCACAGTCTGGCTACACCTTC. The rearrangement links TRBV7-2 to TRBJ1-2; D gene unclear. V lost 3 bases, J lost 7 bases, and 15 bases lay in between. This CDR3 comprises 14 residues. Germline V gene data show CDR1 as SGHTA and CDR2 as FQGNSA.

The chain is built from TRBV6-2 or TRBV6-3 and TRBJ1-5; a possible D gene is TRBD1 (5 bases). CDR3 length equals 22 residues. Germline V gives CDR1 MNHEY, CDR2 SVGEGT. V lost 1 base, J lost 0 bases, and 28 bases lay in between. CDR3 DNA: TGTGCCAGCAGTTACTTCTTCGAAGCTTGGACACCAAATTCCTATAGCAATCAGCCCCAGCATTTT. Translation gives CASSYFFEAWTPNSYSNQPQHF.

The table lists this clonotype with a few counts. This chain's CDR3 is CASSPVPSTGAAWQPQHF. The CDR3 coding sequence is TGTGCCAGCAGTCCCGTACCCTCGACAGGGGCTGCTTGGCAGCCCCAGCATTTT. The chain joins TRBV28 to TRBJ1-5, with 8 bases identical to TRBD1. The CDR3 consists of 18 residues. Germline V gene data show CDR1 as MDHEN and CDR2 as SYDVKM. V gave up 5 bases and J gave up 7 bases; unmatched junction bases: 19. The whole variable domain, filled in from reference TRBV28 and TRBJ1-5, reads DVKVTQSSRYLVKRTGEKVFLECVQDMDHENMFWYRQDPGLGLRLIYFSYDVKMKEKGDIPEGYSVSREKKERFSLILESASTNQTSMYLCASSPVPSTGAAWQPQHFGDGTRLSIL.

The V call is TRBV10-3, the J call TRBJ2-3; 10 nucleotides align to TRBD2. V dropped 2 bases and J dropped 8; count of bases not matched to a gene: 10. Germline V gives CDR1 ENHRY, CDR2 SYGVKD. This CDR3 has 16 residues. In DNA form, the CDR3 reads TGTGCCATCAGTGAGAGCCTAGCGGGAGTAAGGGTTACGCAGTATTTT. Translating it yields CAISESLAGVRVTQYF.

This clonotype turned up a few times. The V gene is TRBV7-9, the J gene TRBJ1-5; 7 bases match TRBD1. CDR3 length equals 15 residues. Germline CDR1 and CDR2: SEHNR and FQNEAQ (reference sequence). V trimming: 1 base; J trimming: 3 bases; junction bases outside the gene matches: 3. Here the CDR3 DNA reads TGTGCCAGCAGCTTAGGAAGGGGGCCCAATCAGCCCCAGCATTTT. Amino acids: CASSLGRGPNQPQHF.

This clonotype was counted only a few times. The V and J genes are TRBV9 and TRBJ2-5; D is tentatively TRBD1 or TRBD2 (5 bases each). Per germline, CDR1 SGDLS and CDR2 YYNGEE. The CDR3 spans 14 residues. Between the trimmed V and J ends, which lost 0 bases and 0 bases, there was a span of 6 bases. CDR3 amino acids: CASSVGGDQETQYF. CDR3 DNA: TGTGCCAGCAGCGTAGGAGGGGACCAAGAGACCCAGTACTTC.

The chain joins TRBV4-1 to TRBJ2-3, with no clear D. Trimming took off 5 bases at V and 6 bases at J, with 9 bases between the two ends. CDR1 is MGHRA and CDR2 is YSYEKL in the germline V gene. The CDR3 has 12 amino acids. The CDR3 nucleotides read TGCGCCAGCAGCGGGGTGGCCGATACGCAGTATTTT. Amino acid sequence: CASSGVADTQYF.

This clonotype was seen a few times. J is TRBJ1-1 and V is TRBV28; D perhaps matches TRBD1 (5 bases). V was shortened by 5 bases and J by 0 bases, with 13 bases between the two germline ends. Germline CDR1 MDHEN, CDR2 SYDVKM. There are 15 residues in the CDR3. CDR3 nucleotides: TGTGCCAGCAGTCCCCCAACAGGTATGAACACTGAAGCTTTCTTT. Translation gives CASSPPTGMNTEAFF.

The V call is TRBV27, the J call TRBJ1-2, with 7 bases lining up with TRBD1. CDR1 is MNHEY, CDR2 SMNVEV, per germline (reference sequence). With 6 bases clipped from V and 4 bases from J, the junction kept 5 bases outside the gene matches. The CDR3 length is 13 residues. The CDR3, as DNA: TGTGCCAGCAGGCGACAGGGTACCTATGGCTACACCTTC. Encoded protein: CASRRQGTYGYTF.

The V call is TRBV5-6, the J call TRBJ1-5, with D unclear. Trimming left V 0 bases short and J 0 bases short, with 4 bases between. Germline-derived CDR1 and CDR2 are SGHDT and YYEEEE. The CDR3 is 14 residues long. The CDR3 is CASSLGSSNQPQHF. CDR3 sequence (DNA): TGTGCCAGCAGCTTGGGGAGTAGCAATCAGCCCCAGCATTTT.

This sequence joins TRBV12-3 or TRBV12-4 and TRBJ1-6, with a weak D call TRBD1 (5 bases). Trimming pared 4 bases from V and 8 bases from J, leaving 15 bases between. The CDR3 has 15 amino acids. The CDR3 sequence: CASSSDRDQYSPLHF. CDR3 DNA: TGTGCCAGCAGTTCCGACCGGGACCAGTATTCACCCCTCCACTTT.